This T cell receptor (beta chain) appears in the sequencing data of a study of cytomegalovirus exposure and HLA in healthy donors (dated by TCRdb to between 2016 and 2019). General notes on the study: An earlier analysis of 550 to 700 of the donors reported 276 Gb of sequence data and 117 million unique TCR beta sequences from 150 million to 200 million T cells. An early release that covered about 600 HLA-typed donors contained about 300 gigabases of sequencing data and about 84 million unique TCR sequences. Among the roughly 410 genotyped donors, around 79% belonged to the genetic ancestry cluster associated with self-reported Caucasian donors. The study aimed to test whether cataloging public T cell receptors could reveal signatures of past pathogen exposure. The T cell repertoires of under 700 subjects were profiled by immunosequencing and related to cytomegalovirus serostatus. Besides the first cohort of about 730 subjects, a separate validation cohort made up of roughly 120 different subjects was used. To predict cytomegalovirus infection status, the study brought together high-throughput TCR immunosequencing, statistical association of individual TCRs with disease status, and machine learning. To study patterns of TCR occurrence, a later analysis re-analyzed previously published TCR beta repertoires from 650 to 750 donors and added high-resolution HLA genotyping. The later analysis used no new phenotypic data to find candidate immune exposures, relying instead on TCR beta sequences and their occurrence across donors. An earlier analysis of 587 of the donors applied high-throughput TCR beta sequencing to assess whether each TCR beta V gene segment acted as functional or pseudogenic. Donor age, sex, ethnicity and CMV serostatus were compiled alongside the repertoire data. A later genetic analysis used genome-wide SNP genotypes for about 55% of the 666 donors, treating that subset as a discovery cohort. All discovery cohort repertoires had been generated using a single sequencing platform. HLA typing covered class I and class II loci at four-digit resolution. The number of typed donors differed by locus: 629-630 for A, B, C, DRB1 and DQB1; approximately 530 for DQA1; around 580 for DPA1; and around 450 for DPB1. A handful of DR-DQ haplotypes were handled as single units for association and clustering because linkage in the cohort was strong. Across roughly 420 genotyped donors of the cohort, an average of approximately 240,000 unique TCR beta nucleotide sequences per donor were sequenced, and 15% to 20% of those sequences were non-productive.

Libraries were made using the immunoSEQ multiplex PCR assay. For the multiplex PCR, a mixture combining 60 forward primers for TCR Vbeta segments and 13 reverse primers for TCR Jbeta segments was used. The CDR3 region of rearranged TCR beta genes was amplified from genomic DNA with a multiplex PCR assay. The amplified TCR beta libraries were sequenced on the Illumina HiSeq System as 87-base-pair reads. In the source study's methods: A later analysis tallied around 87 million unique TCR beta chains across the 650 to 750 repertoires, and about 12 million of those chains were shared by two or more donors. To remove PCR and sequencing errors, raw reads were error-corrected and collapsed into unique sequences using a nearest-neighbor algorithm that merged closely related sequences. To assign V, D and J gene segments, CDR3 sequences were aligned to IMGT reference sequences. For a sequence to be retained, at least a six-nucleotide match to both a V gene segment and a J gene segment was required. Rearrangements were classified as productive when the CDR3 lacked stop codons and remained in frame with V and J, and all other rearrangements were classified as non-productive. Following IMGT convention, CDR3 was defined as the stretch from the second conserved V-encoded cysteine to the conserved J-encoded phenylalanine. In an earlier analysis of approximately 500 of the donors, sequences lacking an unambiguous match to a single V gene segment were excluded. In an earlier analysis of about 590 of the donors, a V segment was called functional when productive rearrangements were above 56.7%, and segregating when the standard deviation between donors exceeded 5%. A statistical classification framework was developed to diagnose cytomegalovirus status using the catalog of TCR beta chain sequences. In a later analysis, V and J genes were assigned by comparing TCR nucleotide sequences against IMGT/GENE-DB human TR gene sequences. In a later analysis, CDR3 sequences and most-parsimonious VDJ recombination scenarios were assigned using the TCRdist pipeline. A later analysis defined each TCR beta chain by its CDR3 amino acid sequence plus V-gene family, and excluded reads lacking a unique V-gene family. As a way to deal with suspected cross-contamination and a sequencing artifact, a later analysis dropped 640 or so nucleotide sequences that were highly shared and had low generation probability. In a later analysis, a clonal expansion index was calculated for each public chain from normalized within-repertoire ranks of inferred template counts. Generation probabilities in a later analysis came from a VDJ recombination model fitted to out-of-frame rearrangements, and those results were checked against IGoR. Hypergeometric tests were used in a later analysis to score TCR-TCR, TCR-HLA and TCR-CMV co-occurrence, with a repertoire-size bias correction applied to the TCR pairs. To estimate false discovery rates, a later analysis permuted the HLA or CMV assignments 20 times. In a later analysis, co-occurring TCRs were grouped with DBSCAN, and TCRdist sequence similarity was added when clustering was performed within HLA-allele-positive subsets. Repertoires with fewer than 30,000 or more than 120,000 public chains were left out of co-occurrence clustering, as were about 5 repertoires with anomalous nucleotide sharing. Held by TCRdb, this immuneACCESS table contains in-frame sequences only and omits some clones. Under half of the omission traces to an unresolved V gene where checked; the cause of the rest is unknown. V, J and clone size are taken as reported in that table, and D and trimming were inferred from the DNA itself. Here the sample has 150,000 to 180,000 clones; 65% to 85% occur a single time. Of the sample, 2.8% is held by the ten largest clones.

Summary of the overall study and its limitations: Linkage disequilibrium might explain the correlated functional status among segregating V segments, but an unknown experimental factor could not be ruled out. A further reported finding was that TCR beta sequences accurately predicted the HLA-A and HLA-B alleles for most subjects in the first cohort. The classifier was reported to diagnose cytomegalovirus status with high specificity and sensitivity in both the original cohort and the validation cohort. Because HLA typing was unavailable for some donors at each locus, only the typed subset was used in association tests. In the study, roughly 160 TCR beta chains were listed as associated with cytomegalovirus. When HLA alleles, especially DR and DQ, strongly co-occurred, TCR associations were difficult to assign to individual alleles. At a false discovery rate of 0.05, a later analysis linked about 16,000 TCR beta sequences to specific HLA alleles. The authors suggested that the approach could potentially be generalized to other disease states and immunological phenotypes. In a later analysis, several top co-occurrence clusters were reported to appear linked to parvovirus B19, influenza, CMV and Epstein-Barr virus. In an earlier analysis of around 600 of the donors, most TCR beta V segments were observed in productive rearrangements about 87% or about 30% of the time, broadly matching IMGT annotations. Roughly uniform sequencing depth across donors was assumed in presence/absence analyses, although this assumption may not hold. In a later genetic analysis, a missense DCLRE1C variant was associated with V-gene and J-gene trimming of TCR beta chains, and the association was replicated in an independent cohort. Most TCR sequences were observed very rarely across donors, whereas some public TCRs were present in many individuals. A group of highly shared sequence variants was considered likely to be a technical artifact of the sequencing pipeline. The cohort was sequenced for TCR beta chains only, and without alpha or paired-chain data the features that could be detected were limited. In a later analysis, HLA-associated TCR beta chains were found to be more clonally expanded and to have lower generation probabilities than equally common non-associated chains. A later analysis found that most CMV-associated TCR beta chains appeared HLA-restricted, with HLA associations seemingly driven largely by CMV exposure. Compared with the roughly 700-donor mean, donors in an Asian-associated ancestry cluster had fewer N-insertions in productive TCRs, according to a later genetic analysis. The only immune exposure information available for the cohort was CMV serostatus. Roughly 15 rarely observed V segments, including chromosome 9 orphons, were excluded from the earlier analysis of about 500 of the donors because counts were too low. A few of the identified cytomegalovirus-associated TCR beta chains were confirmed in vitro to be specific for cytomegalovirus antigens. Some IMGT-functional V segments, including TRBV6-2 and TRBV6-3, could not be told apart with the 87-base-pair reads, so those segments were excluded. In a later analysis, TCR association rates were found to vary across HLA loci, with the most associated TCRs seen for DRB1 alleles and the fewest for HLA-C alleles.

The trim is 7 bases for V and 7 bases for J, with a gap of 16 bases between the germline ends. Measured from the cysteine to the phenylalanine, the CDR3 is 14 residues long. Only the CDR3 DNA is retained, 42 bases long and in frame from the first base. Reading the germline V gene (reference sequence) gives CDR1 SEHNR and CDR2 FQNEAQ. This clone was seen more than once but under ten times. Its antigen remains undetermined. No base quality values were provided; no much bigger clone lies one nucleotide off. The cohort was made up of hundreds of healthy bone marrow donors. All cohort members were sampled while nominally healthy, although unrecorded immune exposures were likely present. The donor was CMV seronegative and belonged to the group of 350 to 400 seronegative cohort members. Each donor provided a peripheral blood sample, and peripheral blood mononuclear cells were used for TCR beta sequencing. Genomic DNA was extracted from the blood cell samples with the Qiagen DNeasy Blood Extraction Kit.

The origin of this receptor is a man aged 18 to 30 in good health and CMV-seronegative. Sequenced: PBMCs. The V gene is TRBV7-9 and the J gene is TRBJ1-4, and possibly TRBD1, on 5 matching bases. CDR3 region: CASTLGGRGEKLFF. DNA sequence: TGTGCCAGCACACTCGGGGGGAGGGGTGAAAAACTGTTTTTT.